The T cell receptor (beta chain) described here comes from a study of T cell repertoires in cytomegalovirus infection. Background on the study: Public TCR beta signatures provided an indication of both CMV infection and a matching HLA type.

TCRdb re-called the reads through MiXCR, storing one row per CDR3 protein. The sample records hundreds of thousands of distinct CDR3 sequences, 40% to 50% being singletons. The germline V gene encodes CDR1 MGHRA and CDR2 YSYEKL. J lost 2 bases, V lost 3 bases, and 8 bases had no gene match. The CDR3 has 16 amino acids. Notes on this clonotype: What it binds is not known.

The sequences come from cultured PBMCs, collected from culture after CMV antigen stimulation. The sequence was obtained from a human donor in good health (CMV status not recorded). Some clones in this sample may be carry-over from other donors' samples. This chain joins TRBV4-1 and TRBJ1-2; 8 nucleotides align to TRBD1. The CDR3 DNA sequence: TGCGCCAGCAGCCAGAGGGACAGGAACCCCAACTATGGCTACACCTTC. Translation gives CASSQRDRNPNYGYTF.